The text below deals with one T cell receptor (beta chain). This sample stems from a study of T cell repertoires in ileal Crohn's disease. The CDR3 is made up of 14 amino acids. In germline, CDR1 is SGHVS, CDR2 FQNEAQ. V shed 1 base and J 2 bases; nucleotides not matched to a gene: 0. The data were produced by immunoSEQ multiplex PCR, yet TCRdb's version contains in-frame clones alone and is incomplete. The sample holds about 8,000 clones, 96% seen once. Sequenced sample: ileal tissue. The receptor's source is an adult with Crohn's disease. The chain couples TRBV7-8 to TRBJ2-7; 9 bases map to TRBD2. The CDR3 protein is CASSLGLAAYEQYF. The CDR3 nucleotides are TGTGCCAGCAGCTTAGGACTAGCGGCCTACGAGCAGTACTTC.